This T cell receptor (beta chain) derives from a study of CD8 T cells in ankylosing spondylitis (dated by TCRdb to the late 2010s). Context from the whole study: T cell receptor beta repertoires were profiled in healthy donors and ankylosing spondylitis patients so that disease-linked TCR variants could be found. Peripheral blood was sampled, and synovial fluid was additionally collected from ankylosing spondylitis patients. The full study cohort was made up of about 25 ankylosing spondylitis patients and about a hundred healthy donors.

Regarding this clonotype: This clone's antigen is unknown. There are no base qualities to consult, and no much larger clone falls within one base.

Instrument used: Illumina HiSeq 2500. TCR beta libraries were prepared by quantitative 5'-RACE with molecular barcodes. The source study handled its data this way. A new computational method based on a probabilistic model of VDJ rearrangement was used to identify disease-linked TCR variants. TCRdb reran the public reads through fastp at Q25 and MiXCR, keeping productive beta chains. Rows matching on CDR3 protein sequence are summarized as one entry with the most common DNA and genes. These V and J calls are TCRdb output, not the study's own analysis. The sample table holds approximately 250,000 distinct CDR3 sequences, of which 32% were seen once. Of the sample, roughly 4.2% is held by the ten largest clones. What the research found in general, with its limitations: A TCR beta motif of roughly 8 highly homologous amino acid variants appeared characteristic of blood from ankylosing spondylitis patients. According to the report, matched synovial fluid samples from ankylosing spondylitis patients were significantly enriched for the disease-linked clones. The disease-linked clones showed a CD8+ phenotype and occurred at relatively low frequencies in peripheral blood. Some of the motif variants had been reported before in the synovial fluid and blood of reactive arthritis patients, a finding that suggests common disease-initiation mechanisms.

Measured from the cysteine to the phenylalanine, the CDR3 is 14 residues long. Only the CDR3 portion is preserved as DNA: 42 bases, with reading frame beginning at the first base. From the germline V gene, CDR1 is WSHSY and CDR2 is SAAADI. The V end loses 6 bases and the J end loses 2 bases, and a stretch of 10 bases separates them. Sequences were obtained from blood, either unsorted or a sorted T cell fraction (not recorded which). The sequence derives from a male donor with ankylosing spondylitis or in good health (not recorded which). The rearrangement joined TRBV10-2 to TRBJ2-2; TRBD1 might be the D gene, on 6 matching bases. The sequence in DNA is TGCGCCAGCAGACCGACAGGAAACACCGGGGAGCTGTTTTTT. It specifies CASRPTGNTGELFF.